The text below deals with one TCR beta chain. These data belong to a study of blood T cell repertoires in COVID-19. For the study at large: Sources were T cells, B-cell-depleted T cells, or PBMCs; the material itself was cDNA or gDNA.

The CDR3 runs to 13 residues. V was clipped by 6 bases and J by 3 bases, with 15 bases between them. CDR1 and CDR2 (germline): SQVTM, ANQGSEA. As handled by the study authors: Reference gene primer amplification gave estimated nucleated cell counts. TCRdb's copy holds only in-frame clones and misses some; the assay was immunoSEQ multiplex PCR. V, J and clone size were drawn from that table, and D and trimming were deduced from the DNA. Of some 300,000 clones in the sample, about 88% are singletons; the top ten hold over 1%. Sequenced material: peripheral blood. This sequence originates from a man aged 70-80 years with acute or convalescent COVID-19. This sequence joins TRBV29-1 and TRBJ2-7, with D possibly being TRBD1 (6 bases). The CDR3 sequence is CSVTGTNLYEQYF. The CDR3 DNA is TGCAGCGTAACCGGGACAAACCTCTACGAGCAGTACTTC.